These 31 T cell receptor beta chains came from one sample sequenced in a study of neurological immune-mediated disorders. TCRdb fed the 5' RACE reads into MiXCR, producing one record per CDR3 protein. The data contain 40,000 to 55,000 distinct CDR3 sequences, approximately 6.2% of them singletons. The material sequenced was CD4+ T cells from blood. These receptors came from a woman younger than 35 with multiple sclerosis.

This clonotype was found a few times. J is TRBJ1-1 and V is TRBV19; unclear D gene. Trimming removed 3 bases from V and 4 bases from J, with 9 bases in between. The length of the CDR3 is 13 residues. CDR1 LNHDA and CDR2 SQIVND come from the germline V gene (reference sequence). The CDR3 nucleotides read TGTGCCAGTAGTATGGGGTTAAGCACTGAAGCTTTCTTT. Amino acid sequence: CASSMGLSTEAFF.

This clonotype was counted at least ten times. The chain uses TRBV27 and TRBJ1-2; maybe TRBD1 (6 bases). The V gene lost 5 bases and the J gene lost 7 bases, with 20 bases spanning the gap. Germline assignment: CDR1 MNHEY and CDR2 SMNVEV (reference sequence). The CDR3 has 15 amino acids. CDR3 residues: CASSLQQGSLRGYTF. The CDR3, as DNA: TGTGCCAGCAGTCTCCAACAGGGTTCTCTACGTGGCTACACCTTC.

V gene TRBV4-2 combines with J gene TRBJ2-7; no clear D gene. The CDR3 is 15 residues long. Deletions cut 4 bases from V and 0 bases from J, with 13 bases between. The germline CDR1 and CDR2 sequences are LGHNA and YNFKEQ. The CDR3 loop reads CASSLHPQASYEQYF. The CDR3 DNA follows: TGTGCCAGCAGCCTCCACCCCCAGGCCTCCTACGAGCAGTACTTC.

There are many counts of this clonotype. This sequence may be a read error, since a much larger clone differs from it by one base. This chain links TRBV5-5 with TRBJ1-2; D gene uncertain. This CDR3 has 12 amino acids. Germline values: CDR1 SGHKS, CDR2 YYEKEE (reference sequence). Here the CDR3 DNA reads TGTGTCAGCAGCTCCAGTGATTATGGCTACACCTTC. Amino acid sequence: CVSSSSDYGYTF.

This clonotype was counted many times. The genes are TRBV28 and TRBJ1-5, with D hard to call. V dropped 5 bases and J dropped 5 bases, with 10 bases sitting between them. CDR1 is MDHEN, CDR2 SYDVKM, per germline. The length of the CDR3 is 13 residues. CDR3 DNA: TGTGCCAGCAGTCCGCAGTGGGATCAGCCCCAGCATTTT. Its protein product is CASSPQWDQPQHF.

In its sample, this clonotype was seen many times. The CDR3 DNA is TGTGCCAGCAGTTTAGTCAGGAGGAATTCACCCCTCCACTTT. This gives the protein CASSLVRRNSPLHF. This chain uses TRBV28 with TRBJ1-6; D is undetermined. CDR1 is MDHEN, CDR2 SYDVKM, per germline. The CDR3 is 14 residues long. V was cut by 2 bases and J by 7 bases, with 9 bases left in between.

This clonotype was recorded many times. The rearrangement links TRBV4-3 to TRBJ2-5; 8 nucleotides agree with TRBD1. The germline CDR1 and CDR2 sequences are LGHNA and YSLEER. V lost 6 bases and J lost 3; bases outside the gene matches: 12. The CDR3 runs to 16 residues. CDR3 loop: CASSFPGQAVKETQYF. The CDR3 nucleotides are TGCGCCAGCAGTTTTCCGGGACAGGCGGTAAAAGAGACCCAGTACTTC.

There are many counts of this clonotype. The rearrangement uses TRBV20-1 and TRBJ1-2; D ambiguous. Germline CDR1 DFQATT, CDR2 SNEGSKA (reference sequence). The germline V and J ends were trimmed by 0 bases and 8 bases, with 7 bases remaining between them. The CDR3 runs to 11 residues. CDR3 nucleotides: TGCAGTGCTAGAGATTTGAGCGGCTACACCTTC. Residues: CSARDLSGYTF.

This clonotype occurred a few times. The chain employs TRBV12-3 or TRBV12-4 and TRBJ2-2; no clear D gene. Deletions cut 2 bases from V and 2 bases from J, with 6 bases between. The CDR3 consists of 14 residues. CDR3 loop: CASSLKGNTGELFF. CDR3 in DNA: TGTGCCAGCAGTTTAAAGGGTAACACCGGGGAGCTGTTTTTT.

This clonotype was seen ten or more times. V usage is TRBV7-6 and J usage is TRBJ1-1; D remains ambiguous. The CDR3 runs to 14 residues. Germline assignment: CDR1 SGHVS and CDR2 FNYEAQ. Trimming removed 4 bases from V and 1 base from J, with 10 bases in between. The CDR3 region has the DNA TGTGCCAGCAGCTCAAATCGGGGGAACACTGAAGCTTTCTTT. Translation: CASSSNRGNTEAFF.

This clonotype was found a few times. The genes are TRBV29-1 and TRBJ1-2; no definite D call. Germline CDR1 is SQVTM and CDR2 is ANQGSEA. V dropped 3 bases and J dropped 2 bases, with 10 bases sitting between them. This CDR3 contains 13 residues. In nucleotides, the CDR3 is TGCAGCGTTGAGGCCCAGGACAACTATGGCTACACCTTC. It is translated as CSVEAQDNYGYTF.

This clonotype was observed many times. The V call is TRBV19, the J call TRBJ2-1; tentatively, D is TRBD1 or TRBD2 (5 bases each). The V gene lost 7 bases and the J gene lost 16 bases, with 17 bases spanning the gap. The CDR3 totals 11 residues. CDR1 and CDR2 from the germline V gene are LNHDA and SQIVND (reference sequence). CDR3: CASISGGARFF. DNA of the CDR3: TGTGCCAGTATTAGTGGGGGAGCAAGATTCTTC.

In this sample, this clonotype turned up many times. This sequence joins TRBV7-2 and TRBJ2-5, with 14 positions matching TRBD2. The CDR3 is 17 residues long. V shed 5 bases and J 6 bases; nucleotides not matched to a gene: 11. CDR1 is SGHTA and CDR2 is FQGNSA in the germline V gene. CDR3 sequence (DNA): TGTGCCAGCAGCCAACAGGGACTAGCGGGGGCAAGAAAGACCCAGTACTTC. This translates into CASSQQGLAGARKTQYF.

The CDR3, as DNA: TGCGCCAGCAGCCGCGCGGGCGAGGGGTACAATGAGCAGTTCTTC. It is translated as CASSRAGEGYNEQFF. The chain couples TRBV5-1 to TRBJ2-1; TRBD1 or TRBD2 may be the D gene (5 bases each). This CDR3 has 15 residues. Germline CDR1 is SGHRS and CDR2 is YFSETQ. Trimming left V 4 bases short and J 4 bases short, with 15 bases between.

This clonotype showed up many times. The chain is built from TRBV5-5 and TRBJ2-7; the match to TRBD1 covers 8 bases. V trimming: 0 bases; J trimming: 5 bases; junction bases outside the gene matches: 10. CDR1 and CDR2 (germline): SGHKS, YYEKEE (reference sequence). This CDR3 is built from 16 residues. Here the CDR3 DNA reads TGTGCCAGCAGCTTGGCCTCAGGACAGGGAACCCACGAGCAGTACTTC. Protein sequence: CASSLASGQGTHEQYF. Looking up the rest from reference TRBV5-5 and TRBJ2-7 gives the full variable domain: DAGVTQSPTHLIKTRGQQVTLRCSPISGHKSVSWYQQVLGQGPQFIFQYYEKEERGRGNFPDRFSARQFPNYSSELNVNALLLGDSALYLCASSLASGQGTHEQYFGPGTRLTVT.

This clonotype was observed at least ten times. The chain recombines TRBV4-2 with TRBJ1-1; D perhaps matches TRBD1 (6 bases). The CDR3 loop spans 14 amino acids. Between the trimmed V and J ends, which lost 2 bases and 5 bases, there was a span of 12 bases. Looked up from germline, CDR1 is LGHNA and CDR2 is YNFKEQ. The CDR3: CASSQSQGGTEAFF. The CDR3 region has the DNA TGTGCCAGCAGCCAATCACAGGGTGGTACTGAAGCTTTCTTT.

This clonotype came up a few times. This may arise from a read error, as a much more abundant clone is one base away. The V call is TRBV7-9, the J call TRBJ1-1; 7 bases map to TRBD1. CDR1 and CDR2 from the germline V gene are SEHNR and FQNEAQ (reference sequence). The CDR3 totals 14 residues. The CDR3 DNA reads TGTGCCAACAGCCAATGGGACAGGAACACTGAAGCTTTCTTT. This translates into CANSQWDRNTEAFF.

This sequence joins TRBV29-1 and TRBJ2-2; 8 bases are a match to TRBD1. V trimming: 7 bases; J trimming: 2 bases; junction bases outside the gene matches: 3. The CDR3 is 13 amino acids. Germline V lookup: CDR1 SQVTM, CDR2 ANQGSEA. The CDR3, as DNA: TGCAGCGCGGACAGGGTTAACACCGGGGAGCTGTTTTTT. Its translation is CSADRVNTGELFF.

This clonotype was counted at least ten times. This rearrangement joins TRBV7-6 to TRBJ2-1; TRBD2 agrees at 7 bases. There are 14 residues in the CDR3. V dropped 3 bases and J dropped 10; count of bases not matched to a gene: 9. CDR1 SGHVS and CDR2 FNYEAQ come from the germline V gene. The CDR3 region is CASSFGERGSEQFF. The DNA of the CDR3 is TGTGCCAGCAGCTTTGGGGAGCGGGGTAGCGAGCAGTTCTTC.

This clonotype has at least ten counts. This chain joins TRBV7-2 and TRBJ1-5; D is ambiguous. CDR1 and CDR2 (germline): SGHTA, FQGNSA. V was trimmed by 4 bases and J by 0 bases, leaving 4 bases between them. CDR3 length: 13 amino acids. The CDR3 bases are TGTGCCAGCAGCTATTATAGCAATCAGCCCCAGCATTTT. It specifies CASSYYSNQPQHF.

This clonotype was counted at least ten times. As DNA, the CDR3 is TGCGCCAGCAGCTTGGTGGCAGGGGGCCACGAGCAGTACTTC. Translated: CASSLVAGGHEQYF. This chain joins TRBV5-1 and TRBJ2-7; 8 bases are shared with TRBD1. This CDR3 is 14 amino acids long. Germline CDR1 reads SGHRS; CDR2 reads YFSETQ. V shed 0 bases, J shed 5 bases, and the junction held 4 bases outside the gene matches.

Many counts were recorded for this clonotype. The gene calls are TRBV5-1 and TRBJ2-1; 7 nucleotides agree with TRBD2. V was pared by 0 bases and J by 2 bases, with 5 bases of the junction left unmatched. This CDR3 is 16 amino acids long. Germline V CDR1 and CDR2: SGHRS, YFSETQ. The CDR3 sequence: CASSLGLAGPYNEQFF. CDR3 nucleotide sequence: TGCGCCAGCAGCTTGGGACTAGCTGGCCCCTACAATGAGCAGTTCTTC.

Many counts were recorded for this clonotype. The chain uses TRBV7-2 and TRBJ1-2; D not certain. The CDR3 has 14 residues. Looked up from germline, CDR1 is SGHTA and CDR2 is FQGNSA. V was shortened by 6 bases and J by 2 bases, with 13 bases between the two germline ends. The CDR3 spells CASRILAGNYGYTF. The CDR3 nucleotides read TGTGCCAGCAGGATTCTGGCGGGGAACTATGGCTACACCTTC. Combining the CDR3 with reference TRBV7-2 and TRBJ1-2 gives the whole variable domain GAGVSQSPSNKVTEKGKDVELRCDPISGHTALYWYRQSLGQGLEFLIYFQGNSAPDKSGLPSDRFSAERTGGSVSTLTIQRTQQEDSAVYLCASRILAGNYGYTFGSGTRLTVV.

The V gene is TRBV5-1, the J gene TRBJ1-1, with a tentative D call TRBD1 (5 bases). This CDR3 has 18 amino acids. V gave up 4 bases and J gave up 1 base, with 23 bases separating them. Per germline, CDR1 SGHRS and CDR2 YFSETQ. The CDR3 nucleotides are TGCGCCAGCAGCGTGGGACCGGCTTCCCGACAGTCGAACACTGAAGCTTTCTTT. Translating gives CASSVGPASRQSNTEAFF.

This clonotype was detected many times. The V and J genes are TRBV3-1 and TRBJ1-2; no definite D call. There are 13 residues in the CDR3. Germline V gene lookup returns CDR1 LGHDT and CDR2 YNNKEL (reference sequence). Trimming left V 3 bases short and J 6 bases short, with 11 bases between. Here the CDR3 reads CASSQARTHGYTF. The CDR3 region has the DNA TGTGCCAGCAGCCAGGCAAGGACCCATGGCTACACCTTC.

This clonotype was seen ten or more times. V and J are TRBV20-1 and TRBJ2-1; D ambiguous. V lost 0 bases and J 15 bases, leaving 12 bases between the germline ends. This CDR3 region has 11 residues. Germline loops: CDR1 DFQATT, CDR2 SNEGSKA (reference sequence). The CDR3: CSARDSVLRFF. DNA of the CDR3: TGCAGTGCTAGAGATTCGGTACTTCGGTTCTTC.

Many counts were recorded for this clonotype. This chain links TRBV6-2 or TRBV6-3 with TRBJ1-4; TRBD1 matches 7 bases. Germline V gene lookup returns CDR1 MNHEY and CDR2 SVGEGT. Trimming at V came to 6 bases and at J to 7 bases, leaving 14 bases not matched to a gene. The CDR3 sequence is 16 residues long. The CDR3 DNA reads as TGTGCCAGCAGAGATTTCCCCCCGGGACAGTCTGAAAAACTGTTTTTT. The encoded protein is CASRDFPPGQSEKLFF.

The chain is built from TRBV12-3 or TRBV12-4 and TRBJ2-3; TRBD2 aligns across 8 bases. CDR3 length: 17 residues. The ends lost 6 bases at V and 0 bases at J; junction bases unmatched: 11. This CDR3 is CASRPTGTSPSTDTQYF. CDR3 coding DNA: TGTGCCAGCAGGCCAACCGGGACTAGTCCTAGCACAGATACGCAGTATTTT.

This clonotype was seen ten or more times. The V gene is TRBV27, the J gene TRBJ1-2; D is unclear. The V end lost 0 bases, the J end lost 4 bases, and 9 bases lay between the germline ends. The CDR3 contains 14 residues. Germline CDR1 reads MNHEY; CDR2 reads SMNVEV (reference sequence). CDR3 in DNA: TGTGCCAGCAGTTTATCGGGATATTTCTATGGCTACACCTTC. This encodes CASSLSGYFYGYTF.

This clonotype has ten or more counts. The V gene is TRBV7-9, the J gene TRBJ1-5, with unresolved D. The CDR3 is 12 amino acids. Germline V lookup: CDR1 SEHNR, CDR2 FQNEAQ (reference sequence). V dropped 6 bases and J dropped 2 bases, with 5 bases sitting between them. The CDR3 bases are TGTGCCAGCAGAACGGGCAATCAGCCCCAGCATTTT. Encoded protein: CASRTGNQPQHF. Filled out from reference TRBV7-9 and TRBJ1-5, the complete variable domain reads DTGVSQNPRHKITKRGQNVTFRCDPISEHNRLYWYRQTLGQGPEFLTYFQNEAQLEKSRLLSDRFSAERPKGSFSTLEIQRTEQGDSAMYLCASRTGNQPQHFGDGTRLSIL.

Ten or more counts support this clonotype. The chain carries TRBV6-2 or TRBV6-3 and TRBJ2-5; maybe TRBD1 (6 bases). The CDR3 consists of 15 residues. The germline CDR1 and CDR2 sequences are MNHEY and SVGEGT. Between the trimmed V and J ends, which lost 5 bases and 2 bases, there was a span of 15 bases. The CDR3 loop is CASSTGHYGQETQYF. CDR3 sequence (DNA): TGTGCCAGCAGTACGGGACACTATGGGCAAGAGACCCAGTACTTC.